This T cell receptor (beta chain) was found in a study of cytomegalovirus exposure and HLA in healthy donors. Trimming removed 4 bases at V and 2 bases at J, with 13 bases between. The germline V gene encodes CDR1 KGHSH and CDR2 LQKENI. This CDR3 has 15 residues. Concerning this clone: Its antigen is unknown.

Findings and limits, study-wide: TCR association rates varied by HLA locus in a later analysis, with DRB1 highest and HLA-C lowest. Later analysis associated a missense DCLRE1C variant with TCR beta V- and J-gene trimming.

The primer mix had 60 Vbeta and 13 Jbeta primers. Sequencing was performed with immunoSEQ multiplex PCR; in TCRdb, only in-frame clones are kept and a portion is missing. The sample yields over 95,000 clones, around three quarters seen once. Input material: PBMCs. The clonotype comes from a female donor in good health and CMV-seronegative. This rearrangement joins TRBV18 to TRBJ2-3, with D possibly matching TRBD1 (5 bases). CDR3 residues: CASSRRGTNTDTQYF. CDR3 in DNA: TGTGCCAGCTCACGTAGGGGCACCAACACAGATACGCAGTATTTT.